This TCR beta chain derives from a study of cytomegalovirus exposure and HLA in healthy donors. Overall study context: Ancestry clustering placed about 86% of a few hundred genotyped donors in the Caucasian-associated cluster.

This CDR3 comprises 13 residues. Per germline, CDR1 LNHDA and CDR2 SQIVND (reference sequence). Trimming removed 3 bases at V and 8 bases at J, with 13 bases between. PCR involved 60 Vbeta and 13 Jbeta primers. TCRdb's copy holds only in-frame clones and misses some; the assay was immunoSEQ multiplex PCR. In all, the sample yields about 48,000 clones. The sequence was collected from a male donor in good health and CMV-seropositive. The J gene is TRBJ1-2, the V gene TRBV19; no clear D. The sample comprised PBMCs. This CDR3 reads CASSIPSVYGYTF. The CDR3 DNA follows: TGTGCCAGTAGTATCCCCTCAGTGTACGGCTACACCTTC.